This T cell receptor beta chain was recorded in a study of cytomegalovirus exposure and HLA in healthy donors. General study findings and limits: Some public TCRs appeared in many individuals, while most sequences were rare.

Concerning this clone itself: The antigen remains unidentified.

The primer mix had 60 Vbeta and 13 Jbeta primers. Profiling relied on immunoSEQ multiplex PCR, and the TCRdb table lists in-frame clones only, not all of them. The sample consists of roughly 140,000 clones, approximately 80% of them appearing once. Germline V gene data show CDR1 as SGDLS and CDR2 as YYNGEE. There are 16 residues in the CDR3. V trimming: 2 bases; J trimming: 7 bases; junction bases outside the gene matches: 15. Sequencing input: PBMCs. This clonotype was obtained from a woman in her sixties in good health and CMV-seropositive. The chain employs TRBV9 and TRBJ2-7; 7 positions agree with TRBD1. The CDR3 nucleotides read TGTGCCAGCAGCGTCCGGGACAGAGTCCTCTACGAGGAGCAGTACTTC. Its translation is CASSVRDRVLYEEQYF.